This is a list of T cell receptor beta chains from one sample in a study of shared clonotypes between healthy human individuals. Here immunoSEQ multiplex PCR was the method, and the copy in TCRdb shows in-frame clones only, minus some. Here the sample spans about 2.5 million clones, roughly 92% being singletons. The sample was naive CD4+ T cells from PBMCs. The source of these receptors is a man aged 18 to 35 in good health. Some clones in this sample may be carry-over from other donors' samples. The CDR3 runs from the conserved cysteine through the conserved F or W. Each record gives: CDR3 protein, CDR3 DNA, D gene, CDR3 length, V gene, J gene, clone size. The D gene is left open where the match is weak. Expanded clones get a size class; other rows say once, few or many, or leave the size out.

CASSLEWREGYEQYF	TGTGCCAGCAGCTTAGAATGGCGGGAGGGATACGAGCAGTACTTC	TRBD2	15	TRBV7-9	TRBJ2-7	.
CASSAGTGLANYGYTF	TGTGCCAGCAGTGCCGGGACAGGACTAGCTAACTATGGCTACACCTTC	TRBD1	16	TRBV27	TRBJ1-2	.
CASSYSLRGTEAFF	TGTGCCAGCAGTTACTCCCTTCGGGGCACTGAAGCTTTCTTT	.	14	TRBV6-6	TRBJ1-1	.
CASSFRGTSYEQYF	TGTGCCAGCAGCTTCAGAGGGACCTCCTACGAGCAGTACTTC	.	14	TRBV5-4	TRBJ2-7	.
CASTIGDGQETQYF	TGTGCCAGCACCATAGGGGACGGACAAGAGACCCAGTACTTC	.	14	TRBV28	TRBJ2-5	.
CASMNPRSVQYF	TGTGCCAGCATGAACCCCCGTTCGGTGCAGTACTTC	.	12	TRBV6-6	TRBJ2-7	.
CAWSPPDLTGYEQYF	TGTGCCTGGAGTCCCCCCGACTTAACGGGCTACGAGCAGTACTTC	.	15	TRBV30	TRBJ2-7	once
CATYSGQGAYEQYF	TGTGCCACCTACTCGGGACAGGGGGCTTACGAGCAGTACTTC	TRBD1	14	TRBV10-3	TRBJ2-7	.
CATSRDRQTMNTEAFF	TGTGCCACCAGCAGAGATCGACAGACTATGAACACTGAAGCTTTCTTT	.	16	TRBV15	TRBJ1-1	.
CASSNDPNTEAFF	TGTGCCAGCAGTAACGACCCGAACACTGAAGCTTTCTTT	.	13	TRBV7-9	TRBJ1-1	.
CASQGGQGAEETQYF	TGTGCCAGCCAAGGGGGCCAGGGGGCCGAGGAGACCCAGTACTTC	TRBD1	15	TRBV28	TRBJ2-5	.
CASSPAPGGGTQYF	TGTGCCAGCAGCCCAGCCCCCGGGGGCGGGACCCAGTACTTC	.	14	TRBV7-2	TRBJ2-5	once
CSVKTGQGTGQPQHF	TGCAGCGTGAAAACCGGACAGGGAACGGGACAGCCCCAGCATTTT	TRBD1	15	TRBV29-1	TRBJ1-5	.
CASSYVLGVWGYTF	TGTGCCAGCAGTTATGTCCTGGGGGTGTGGGGCTACACCTTC	.	14	TRBV6-6	TRBJ1-2	.
CASRLRTGGTDTQYF	TGTGCCAGCAGGCTCAGGACAGGGGGCACAGATACGCAGTATTTT	TRBD1	15	TRBV27	TRBJ2-3	.
CASSPGIAGDTQYF	TGTGCCAGCAGCCCCGGGATAGCGGGAGATACGCAGTATTTT	TRBD2	14	TRBV9	TRBJ2-3	once
CASSSVTDTQYF	TGTGCCAGCAGTTCAGTCACAGATACGCAGTATTTT	.	12	TRBV28	TRBJ2-3	once
CASRETGGATGYTF	TGTGCCAGCAGAGAAACAGGGGGCGCAACTGGCTACACCTTC	TRBD1	14	TRBV6-5	TRBJ1-2	.
CASSLGTDFFYGYTF	TGCGCCAGCAGCCTCGGGACAGACTTCTTCTATGGCTACACCTTC	TRBD1	15	TRBV5-1	TRBJ1-2	.
CASSISSPSYNEQFF	TGTGCCAGTAGTATCAGTAGTCCATCCTACAATGAGCAGTTCTTC	.	15	TRBV19	TRBJ2-1	.
CASGLTAYTTEAFF	TGTGCTAGTGGTTTGACCGCCTACACCACTGAAGCTTTCTTT	.	14	TRBV12-5	TRBJ1-1	.
CASSLDWDSFYNEQFF	TGTGCCAGCAGCTTAGATTGGGACTCTTTCTACAATGAGCAGTTCTTC	.	16	TRBV7-8	TRBJ2-1	.
CASRPGEWYGYTF	TGTGCCAGCCGCCCCGGGGAGTGGTATGGCTACACCTTC	.	13	TRBV2	TRBJ1-2	.
CASTQGLSTDTQYF	TGTGCCAGCACCCAAGGACTTAGCACAGATACGCAGTATTTT	.	14	TRBV4-2	TRBJ2-3	.
CASSSQYQGTGGKGGYTF	TGTGCCAGCAGCTCCCAGTACCAAGGGACAGGGGGAAAGGGTGGCTACACCTTC	TRBD1	18	TRBV9	TRBJ1-2	.
CASKSGHEQYF	TGTGCCAGCAAGTCGGGGCACGAGCAGTACTTC	.	11	TRBV2	TRBJ2-7	.
CASSVGTSGIQYF	TGTGCCAGCAGCGTCGGGACTAGCGGTATTCAGTACTTC	TRBD2	13	TRBV7-6	TRBJ2-7	.
CASGFQQGAGAYEQYF	TGTGCTAGTGGTTTCCAACAGGGGGCGGGAGCCTACGAGCAGTACTTC	TRBD1	16	TRBV12-5	TRBJ2-7	.
CASARDIGGNTIYF	TGTGCCAGCGCCCGGGACATCGGCGGAAACACCATATATTTT	.	14	TRBV2	TRBJ1-3	.
CASSLTGSSYEQYF	TGTGCCAGCAGCTTAACAGGGAGCTCCTACGAGCAGTACTTC	.	14	TRBV7-3	TRBJ2-7	.
CSALGPNTEAFF	TGCAGCGCCCTAGGCCCGAACACTGAAGCTTTCTTT	.	12	TRBV29-1	TRBJ1-1	few
CASSLSYSVGELFF	TGTGCCAGCAGTTTATCGTACTCCGTCGGGGAGCTGTTTTTT	.	14	TRBV28	TRBJ2-2	.